This T cell receptor (beta chain) emerged from a study of T cells in tumors after PD-1 blockade. For the study at large: No patient had prior checkpoint blockade, systemic immunosuppression, or radiotherapy within 4 weeks. Treatment was either pembrolizumab 200 mg every 3 weeks or cemiplimab 350 mg every 2 weeks. Some patients also took daily vismodegib 150 mg during anti-PD-1 treatment.

Trimming removed 8 bases from V and 3 bases from J, with 8 bases in between. Germline CDR1 is SNHLY and CDR2 is FYNNEI. This CDR3 spans 11 amino acids. This clone was detected only once. Sequencing was performed with immunoSEQ multiplex PCR; in TCRdb, only in-frame clones are kept and a portion is missing. The top ten clones hold around 35% of a sample with about 33,000 clones, around 80% of them seen once. This clonotype originated in a human donor with basal cell carcinoma. The chain employs TRBV2 and TRBJ2-7; D gene unclear. The sequencing here drew on PBMCs, taken before anti-PD-1 treatment. The CDR3 coding sequence is TGTGCCAGCGGGATGCTCTACGAGCAGTACTTC. This codes for CASGMLYEQYF.